Below, 3 T cell receptor beta chains from the same sample are listed, as sequenced in a study of OX40 agonist ivuxolimab in advanced cancers. The library was prepared using the immunoSEQ multiplex PCR assay. This is the immuneACCESS table as TCRdb keeps it, with only in-frame sequences that have V and J called. A part of the clones is gone; compared with another copy, unresolved V genes explain less than half, and the rest is unexplained. This sample has 70,000 to 80,000 clones in its table, and approximately 91% of those were observed once. The biggest ten clones account for around 0.4% of the sample. Sequencing was performed on CD4+ or CD8+ T cells sorted from blood, taken in a trial of the OX40 agonist ivuxolimab. These receptor sequences come from an adult with an advanced solid tumor such as melanoma, head and neck, liver or kidney cancer.

This clone was observed a few times. The junction departs from the called germline gene at one end, perhaps through a read error. The rearrangement uses TRBV30 and TRBJ1-2; D not certain. This CDR3 comprises 10 residues. Germline lookup yields CDR1 GTSNPN and CDR2 SVGIG (reference sequence). CDR3: CAWSSWAVSF. The DNA of the CDR3 is TGTGCCTGGAGTTCCTGGGCAGTTTCCTTC.

The chain combines TRBV6-5 with TRBJ2-2, with D possibly matching TRBD1 (5 bases). Trimming stripped 0 bases from V and 8 bases from J, with 10 bases between. This CDR3 is 14 amino acids long. From germline, CDR1 is MNHEY and CDR2 SVGAGI. The CDR3 nucleotides are TGTGCCAGCAGTTACTCGCCAGGGCTGGGGGAGCTGTTTTTT. Translating gives CASSYSPGLGELFF.

This chain joins TRBV5-1 and TRBJ2-1; perhaps TRBD1 as D (6 bases). From germline, CDR1 is SGHRS and CDR2 YFSETQ. Between the trimmed V and J ends, which lost 0 bases and 9 bases, there was a span of 13 bases. The CDR3 runs to 14 residues. The CDR3 DNA reads as TGCGCCAGCAGCTTGGAGGTGGCGACAGGTGAGCAGTTCTTC. Translated: CASSLEVATGEQFF.